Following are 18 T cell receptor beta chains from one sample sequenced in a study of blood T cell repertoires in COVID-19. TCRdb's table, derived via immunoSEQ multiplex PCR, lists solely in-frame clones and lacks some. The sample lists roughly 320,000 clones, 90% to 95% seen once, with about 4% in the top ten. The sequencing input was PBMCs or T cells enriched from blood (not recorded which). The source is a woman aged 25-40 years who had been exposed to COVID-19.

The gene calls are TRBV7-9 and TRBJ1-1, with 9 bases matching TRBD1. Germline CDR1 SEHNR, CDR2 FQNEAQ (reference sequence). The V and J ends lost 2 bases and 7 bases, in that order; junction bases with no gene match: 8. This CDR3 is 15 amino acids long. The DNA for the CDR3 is TGTGCCAGCAGCTTACTAACAGGGGGCGTCAATGAAGCTTTCTTT. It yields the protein CASSLLTGGVNEAFF.

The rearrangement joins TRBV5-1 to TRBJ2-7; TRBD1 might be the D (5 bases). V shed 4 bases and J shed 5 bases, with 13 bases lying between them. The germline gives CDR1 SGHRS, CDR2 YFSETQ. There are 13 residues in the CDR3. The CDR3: CASSQGVRDEQYF. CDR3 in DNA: TGCGCCAGCAGCCAGGGTGTTAGGGACGAGCAGTACTTC.

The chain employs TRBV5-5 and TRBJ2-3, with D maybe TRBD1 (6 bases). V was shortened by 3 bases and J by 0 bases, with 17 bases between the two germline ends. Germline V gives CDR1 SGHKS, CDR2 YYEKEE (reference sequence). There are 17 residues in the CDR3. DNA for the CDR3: TGTGCCAGCAGCTCACCGGGACACCGAGTTAGCACAGATACGCAGTATTTT. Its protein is CASSSPGHRVSTDTQYF.

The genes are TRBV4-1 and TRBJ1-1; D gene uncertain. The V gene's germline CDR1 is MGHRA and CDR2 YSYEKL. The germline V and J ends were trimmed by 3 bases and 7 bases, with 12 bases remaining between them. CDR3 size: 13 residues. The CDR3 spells CASSHLGGFEAFF. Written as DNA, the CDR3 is TGCGCCAGCAGCCACCTGGGAGGTTTTGAAGCTTTCTTT.

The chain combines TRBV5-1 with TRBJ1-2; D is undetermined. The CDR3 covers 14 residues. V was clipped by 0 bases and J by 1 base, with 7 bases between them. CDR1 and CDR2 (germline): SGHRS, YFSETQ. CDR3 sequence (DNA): TGCGCCAGCAGCTTGGAAGCCATTAACTATGGCTACACCTTC. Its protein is CASSLEAINYGYTF.

In DNA form, the CDR3 reads TGCGCCAGCAGCCCGAGGGCGGAGAACACTGAAGCTTTCTTT. Translating gives CASSPRAENTEAFF. V is TRBV5-1 and J is TRBJ1-1; no clear D. This CDR3 contains 14 residues. Germline assignment: CDR1 SGHRS and CDR2 YFSETQ. The ends were cut back, 4 bases at V and 1 base at J, with 11 bases in the middle.

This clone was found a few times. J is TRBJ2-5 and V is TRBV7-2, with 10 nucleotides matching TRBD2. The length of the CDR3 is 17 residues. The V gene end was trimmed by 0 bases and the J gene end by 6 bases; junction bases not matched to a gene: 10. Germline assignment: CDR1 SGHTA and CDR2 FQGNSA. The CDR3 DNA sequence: TGTGCCAGCAGCTTAGCCCTCCGGACTAGCGGTGGACAGACCCAGTACTTC. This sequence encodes CASSLALRTSGGQTQYF.

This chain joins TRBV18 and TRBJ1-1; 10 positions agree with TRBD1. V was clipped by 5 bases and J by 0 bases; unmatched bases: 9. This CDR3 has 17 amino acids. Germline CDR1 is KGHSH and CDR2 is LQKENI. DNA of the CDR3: TGTGCCAGCTCATGGACAGGGGGGGGATCGGTGAACACTGAAGCTTTCTTT. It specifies CASSWTGGGSVNTEAFF.

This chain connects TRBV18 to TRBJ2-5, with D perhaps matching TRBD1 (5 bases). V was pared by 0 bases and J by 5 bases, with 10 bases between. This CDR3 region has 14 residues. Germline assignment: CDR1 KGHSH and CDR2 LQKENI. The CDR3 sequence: CASSPPSRAETQYF. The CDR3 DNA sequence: TGTGCCAGCTCACCACCTAGCAGGGCCGAGACCCAGTACTTC.

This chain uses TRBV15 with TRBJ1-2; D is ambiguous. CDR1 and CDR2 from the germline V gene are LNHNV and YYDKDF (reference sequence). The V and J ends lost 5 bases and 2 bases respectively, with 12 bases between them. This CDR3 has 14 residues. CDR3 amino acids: CATSLRVGNYGYTF. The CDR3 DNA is TGTGCCACCAGCTTGCGGGTGGGAAACTATGGCTACACCTTC.

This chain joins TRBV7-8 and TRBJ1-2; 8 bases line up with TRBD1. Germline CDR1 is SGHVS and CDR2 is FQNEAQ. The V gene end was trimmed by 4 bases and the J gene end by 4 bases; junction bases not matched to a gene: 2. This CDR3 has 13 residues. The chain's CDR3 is CASSSGQVYGYTF. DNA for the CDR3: TGTGCCAGCAGCTCGGGACAGGTCTATGGCTACACCTTC.

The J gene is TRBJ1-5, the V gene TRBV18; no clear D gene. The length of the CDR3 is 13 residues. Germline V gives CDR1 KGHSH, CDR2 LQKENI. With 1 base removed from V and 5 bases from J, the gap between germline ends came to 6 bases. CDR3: CASSPRRDQPQHF. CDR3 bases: TGTGCCAGCTCACCACGCCGGGATCAGCCCCAGCATTTT.

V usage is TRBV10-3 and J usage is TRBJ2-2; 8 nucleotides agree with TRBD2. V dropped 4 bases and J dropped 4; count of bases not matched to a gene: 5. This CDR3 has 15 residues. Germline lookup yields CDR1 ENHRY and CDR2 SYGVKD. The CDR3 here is CAISVGTRVTGELFF. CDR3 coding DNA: TGTGCCATCAGTGTCGGGACTAGGGTCACCGGGGAGCTGTTTTTT.

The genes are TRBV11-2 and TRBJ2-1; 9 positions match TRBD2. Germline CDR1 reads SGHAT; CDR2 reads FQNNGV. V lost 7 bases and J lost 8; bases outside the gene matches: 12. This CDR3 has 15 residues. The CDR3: CASTPGTSSSHEQFF. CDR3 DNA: TGTGCCAGCACCCCCGGGACTAGCTCCTCCCATGAGCAGTTCTTC.

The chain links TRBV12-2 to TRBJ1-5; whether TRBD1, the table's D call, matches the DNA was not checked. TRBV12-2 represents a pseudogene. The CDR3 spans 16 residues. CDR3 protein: CASRLAPGQVNQPQHF. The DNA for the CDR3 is TGTGCAAGTCGCTTAGCGCCCGGACAGGTCAATCAGCCCCAGCATTTT.

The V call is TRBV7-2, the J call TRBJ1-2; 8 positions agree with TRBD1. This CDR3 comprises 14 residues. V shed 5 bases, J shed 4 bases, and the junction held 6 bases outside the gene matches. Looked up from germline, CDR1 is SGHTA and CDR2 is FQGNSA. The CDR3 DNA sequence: TGTGCCAGCAGCCGGGACAGGAGGTCCTATGGCTACACCTTC. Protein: CASSRDRRSYGYTF. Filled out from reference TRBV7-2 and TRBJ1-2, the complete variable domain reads GAGVSQSPSNKVTEKGKDVELRCDPISGHTALYWYRQSLGQGLEFLIYFQGNSAPDKSGLPSDRFSAERTGGSVSTLTIQRTQQEDSAVYLCASSRDRRSYGYTFGSGTRLTVV.

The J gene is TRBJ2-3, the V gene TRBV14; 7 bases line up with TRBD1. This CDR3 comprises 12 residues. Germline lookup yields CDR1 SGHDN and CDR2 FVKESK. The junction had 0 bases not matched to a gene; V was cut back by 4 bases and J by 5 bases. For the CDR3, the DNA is TGTGCCAGCAGCCCAGGGGGAGATACGCAGTATTTT. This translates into CASSPGGDTQYF.

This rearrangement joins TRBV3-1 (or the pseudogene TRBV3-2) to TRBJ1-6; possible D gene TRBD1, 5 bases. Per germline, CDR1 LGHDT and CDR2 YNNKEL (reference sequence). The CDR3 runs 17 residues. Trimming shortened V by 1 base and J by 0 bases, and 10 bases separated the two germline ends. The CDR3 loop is CASSQGGGFSYNSPLHF. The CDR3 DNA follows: TGTGCCAGCAGCCAAGGGGGCGGATTCTCCTATAATTCACCCCTCCACTTT.